This T cell receptor (beta chain) was sequenced during a study of T cell repertoires in cytomegalovirus infection. Whole-study context: Both a matching HLA type and CMV infection were indicated by public TCR beta signatures. Notes on the study in general: Clonotype analysis showed dominance of the ex vivo response by HLA-C-restricted CMV-specific TCR beta clonotypes.

From the reads, TCRdb called clonotypes with MiXCR, one entry per CDR3 protein. Of approximately 500,000 distinct CDR3 sequences listed, about 33% are singletons. Details on this clonotype: What it recognizes is unknown.

The source is a human donor in good health (CMV status not recorded). Some clones in this sample may be carry-over from other donors' samples. The material sequenced was cultured PBMCs, taken from culture after CMV antigen stimulation.

In nucleotides, the CDR3 is TGTGCCAGCAACCCGGGACAGGGTTACGAGCAGTACTTC. Translated, it gives CASNPGQGYEQYF. This chain connects TRBV28 to TRBJ2-7; 9 nucleotides align to TRBD1. This CDR3 has 13 residues. Germline V CDR1 and CDR2: MDHEN, SYDVKM. With 7 bases clipped from V and 4 bases from J, the junction kept 5 bases outside the gene matches.